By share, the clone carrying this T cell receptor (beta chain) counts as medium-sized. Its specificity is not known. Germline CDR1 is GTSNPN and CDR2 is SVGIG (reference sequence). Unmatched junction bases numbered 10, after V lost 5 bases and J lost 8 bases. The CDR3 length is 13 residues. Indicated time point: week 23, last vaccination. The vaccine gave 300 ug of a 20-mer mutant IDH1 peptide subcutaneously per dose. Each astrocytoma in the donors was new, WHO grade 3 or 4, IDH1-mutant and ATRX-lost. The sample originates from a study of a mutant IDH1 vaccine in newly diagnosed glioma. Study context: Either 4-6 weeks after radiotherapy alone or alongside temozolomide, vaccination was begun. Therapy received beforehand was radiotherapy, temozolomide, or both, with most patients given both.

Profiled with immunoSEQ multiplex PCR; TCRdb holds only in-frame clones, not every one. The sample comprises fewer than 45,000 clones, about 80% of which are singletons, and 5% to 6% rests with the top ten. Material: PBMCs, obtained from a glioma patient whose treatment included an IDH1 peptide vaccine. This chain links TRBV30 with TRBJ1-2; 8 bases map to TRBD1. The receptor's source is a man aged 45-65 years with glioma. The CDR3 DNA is TGTGCCTGGGGGAGGGACAGGCCTAGGGGCTACACCTTC. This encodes CAWGRDRPRGYTF.